This TCR beta chain was sequenced in a study of vaccination and CD4 T cells after COVID-19. Treatment meaning: approximately nine-day PBMC culture with coronavirus spike peptide pools or control peptides (ViraFEST assay). Having spent less than 12 days in culture, CD4+ T cells were then isolated by negative selection. CD4+ T cells that had been cultured provided DNA sequenced with the Oncomine TCR Beta short-read assay. TCRdb ran MiXCR on the PCR reads and lists one entry per CDR3 protein. The sample holds over 3,500 distinct CDR3 sequences; 15% to 20% are singletons and the top ten take less than 25%. The CDR3 is 13 residues long. Germline V gene sequence: CDR1 SGHRS, CDR2 YFSETQ. V was pared by 0 bases and J by 2 bases, with 6 bases between. This clonotype is deemed medium-sized (0.01 to 0.1%). Its antigen remains unidentified.

This clonotype was obtained from a human donor who had recovered from COVID-19. This rearrangement joins TRBV5-1 to TRBJ2-7; D is ambiguous. Sequencing was performed on CD4+ T cells from blood, cultured in vitro. This chain's CDR3 is CASSLDTPYEQYF. For the CDR3, the DNA is TGCGCCAGCAGCTTGGACACTCCCTACGAGCAGTACTTC.